This is a list of T cell receptor beta chains from one sample in a study of Ad26.COV2.S vaccination and SARS-CoV-2 variants. Sequencing was performed with immunoSEQ multiplex PCR; in TCRdb, only in-frame clones are kept and a portion is missing. The sample gives roughly 500,000 clones, around 90% of which show up once; 9.5% to 15% is in the top ten. This material consisted of peripheral blood, taken in a trial of Ad26.COV2.S vaccine versus placebo. Receptor source: a person aged 18-60 years who received the Ad26.COV2.S COVID-19 vaccine or a placebo. Each CDR3 is given with its conserved first and last residue. The D gene is left open where the match is weak. Part of the rows lack a size; the others show once, few, many or a class for expanded clones.

d_call j_call v_call clone_size cdr3_aa cdr3_nt
TRBD2 TRBJ2-7 TRBV6-5 . CASSTIGEGSYEQYF TGTGCCAGCAGTACGATCGGGGAGGGATCCTACGAGCAGTACTTC
TRBD1 TRBJ1-6 TRBV18 . CASSPGDRVDSPLHF TGTGCCAGCTCACCGGGGGACAGGGTGGATTCACCCCTCCACTTT
. TRBJ2-7 TRBV2 . CASKGRYYEQYF TGTGCCAGCAAAGGGAGGTACTACGAGCAGTACTTC
TRBD2 TRBJ2-1 TRBV18 . CASSPGLAGSVGGEQFF TGTGCCAGCTCACCTGGACTAGCGGGATCCGTTGGAGGTGAGCAGTTCTTC
. TRBJ2-3 TRBV2 . CASRLDYGADTQYF TGTGCCAGCAGGCTAGACTACGGCGCAGATACGCAGTATTTT
TRBD2 TRBJ2-5 TRBV18 . CASSPEGLAGAGETQYF TGTGCCAGCTCACCCGAGGGACTAGCAGGCGCTGGGGAGACCCAGTACTTC
. TRBJ1-4 TRBV30 once CAWSVVAQATNEKLFF TGTGCCTGGAGTGTAGTCGCGCAGGCAACTAATGAAAAACTGTTTTTT
. TRBJ2-1 TRBV2 . CASTKETRGGEQFF TGTGCCAGCACCAAGGAGACTAGGGGGGGTGAGCAGTTCTTC
. TRBJ2-7 TRBV2 . CATRGGPYEQYF TGTGCCACCCGAGGAGGCCCGTACGAGCAGTACTTC
TRBD2 TRBJ2-1 TRBV15 . CATSREGLAAGREQFF TGTGCCACCAGCAGAGAGGGGCTAGCGGCAGGGAGGGAGCAGTTCTTC
. TRBJ2-5 TRBV15 . CATSSSGLRETQYF TGTGCCACCAGCAGTTCCGGACTGAGAGAGACCCAGTACTTC
TRBD1 TRBJ2-5 TRBV11-2 . CASSQQGRPGETQYF TGTGCCAGCAGCCAACAGGGGCGGCCGGGGGAGACCCAGTACTTC
TRBD1 TRBJ2-1 TRBV19 . CASSIGGGQGAYNEQFF TGTGCCAGTAGTATTGGAGGGGGACAGGGCGCATACAATGAGCAGTTCTTC
TRBD1 TRBJ1-5 TRBV24-1 . CATINSGGQGITQPQHF TGTGCCACCATTAACTCTGGGGGACAGGGGATCACTCAGCCCCAGCATTTT
. TRBJ1-1 TRBV4-1 once CASSLAGLTEAFF TGCGCCAGCAGCCTTGCGGGTCTCACTGAAGCTTTCTTT
. TRBJ1-2 TRBV6-5 . CASSSPGSPSAGYTF TGTGCCAGCAGTTCCCCAGGGAGTCCCTCGGCTGGCTACACCTTC
TRBD2 TRBJ2-7 TRBV20-1 . CSASKRSGGSSYEQYF TGCAGTGCTAGTAAAAGAAGCGGGGGCAGCTCCTACGAGCAGTACTTC
. TRBJ1-2 TRBV10-3 . CAISESGTGGYTF TGTGCCATCAGTGAATCAGGTACGGGAGGCTACACCTTC
TRBD1 TRBJ2-7 TRBV30 . CAWSWQGAYEQYF TGTGCCTGGAGTTGGCAGGGGGCATACGAGCAGTACTTC
. TRBJ2-2 TRBV28 once CASSPADLGTSNTGELFF TGTGCCAGCAGTCCCGCGGATTTGGGGACTTCGAACACCGGGGAGCTGTTTTTT
TRBD1 TRBJ1-5 TRBV7-9 . CASSLGGQGGQPQHF TGTGCCAGCAGCTTAGGGGGACAGGGCGGCCAGCCCCAGCATTTT
. TRBJ2-3 TRBV7-2 . CASSFFSLDTQYF TGTGCCAGCAGCTTCTTCTCCCTAGATACGCAGTATTTT
TRBD2 TRBJ2-5 TRBV29-1 . CSAATSLETQYF TGCAGCGCCGCGACTAGCCTGGAGACCCAGTACTTC
TRBD1 TRBJ1-5 TRBV30 . CAWSRGTGGYSGPQHF TGTGCCTGGAGTAGGGGGACAGGGGGTTATAGTGGGCCCCAGCATTTT
TRBD1 TRBJ1-2 TRBV7-2 once CASNNRGSYGYTF TGTGCCAGCAACAACAGGGGCAGCTATGGCTACACCTTC
. TRBJ1-5 TRBV19 . CATSTGGGNQPQHF TGTGCCACCTCAACTGGAGGGGGCAATCAGCCCCAGCATTTT
TRBD1 TRBJ1-6 TRBV15 . CATSRRTGTGRSPLHF TGTGCCACCAGCAGACGGACCGGGACAGGACGTTCACCCCTCCACTTT
TRBD2 TRBJ2-3 TRBV15 . CATSRPRGGGYTDTQYF TGTGCCACCAGCAGACCCCGGGGCGGGGGATACACAGATACGCAGTATTTT
. TRBJ2-5 TRBV29-1 . CSVGKDSTTQYF TGCAGCGTTGGCAAGGATTCTACTACCCAGTACTTC
TRBD1 TRBJ2-5 TRBV19 . CASSTIQGARQETQYF TGTGCCAGTAGTACGATACAGGGGGCCCGGCAAGAGACCCAGTACTTC
. TRBJ2-7 TRBV7-2 . CASSFNLHSYEQYF TGTGCCAGCAGCTTTAATCTCCACTCCTACGAGCAGTACTTC
TRBD2 TRBJ2-1 TRBV3-1/TRBV3-2 . CATSGLAGDEQFF TGTGCCACTTCGGGACTAGCGGGAGATGAGCAGTTCTTC
TRBD2 TRBJ2-7 TRBV27 . CASSLRVAGGLAYEQYF TGTGCCAGCAGTCTGCGAGTAGCGGGAGGTTTAGCCTACGAGCAGTACTTC
. TRBJ2-2 TRBV5-1 . CASSAGAAGTGELFF TGCGCCAGCAGCGCAGGGGCCGCGGGCACCGGGGAGCTGTTTTTT
. TRBJ2-3 TRBV2 . CASSLIDTQYF TGTGCCAGCAGCCTTATAGATACGCAGTATTTT
. TRBJ2-7 TRBV7-8 . CASSLVGTAYEQYF TGTGCCAGCAGCTTAGTTGGGACGGCCTACGAGCAGTACTTC
. TRBJ1-4 TRBV21-1 . CASSKPRTAEEKLFF TGTGCCAGCAGCAAACCCCGGACCGCAGAAGAAAAACTGTTTTTT
TRBD1 TRBJ1-5 TRBV12-3/TRBV12-4 . CASSTGAQPQHF TGTGCCAGCAGCACAGGGGCCCAGCCCCAGCATTTT
. TRBJ2-1 TRBV5-1 . CASSLSFDNEQFF TGCGCCAGCAGCTTGTCGTTCGACAATGAGCAGTTCTTC
TRBD2 TRBJ2-1 TRBV4-1 . CASSRLGTSFNEQFF TGCGCCAGCAGCCGCCTAGGGACTAGCTTTAATGAGCAGTTCTTC
TRBD2 TRBJ2-3 TRBV13 once CASSFGLAGGSDTQYF TGTGCCAGCAGCTTCGGACTAGCGGGAGGCTCAGATACGCAGTATTTT
. TRBJ1-4 TRBV4-3 . CASSQEGPPSVTKLFF TGCGCCAGCAGCCAAGAGGGGCCTCCCTCGGTAACCAAACTGTTTTTT
. TRBJ1-3 TRBV19 . CATNDRPGNTIYF TGTGCCACTAACGACCGTCCTGGAAACACCATATATTTT
TRBD1 TRBJ1-2 TRBV5-1 . CASSGRVLPGGQEGYTF TGCGCCAGCAGCGGCCGCGTGCTTCCAGGGGGACAAGAGGGCTACACCTTC
. TRBJ2-2 TRBV5-4 . CASSFGPFGGVAGELFF TGTGCCAGCAGCTTCGGGCCCTTCGGGGGAGTAGCCGGGGAGCTGTTTTTT
TRBD2 TRBJ2-1 TRBV7-2 . CASSSASGYNEQFF TGTGCCAGCAGCTCTGCTAGCGGGTACAATGAGCAGTTCTTC
TRBD2 TRBJ2-5 TRBV5-6 . CASSLAGTETQYF TGTGCCAGCAGCCTAGCGGGTACGGAGACCCAGTACTTC
. TRBJ1-6 TRBV4-3 once CASSQDKDLYSPLHF TGCGCCAGCAGCCAAGATAAGGACCTCTATTCACCCCTCCACTTT
. TRBJ2-1 TRBV13 . CASSLDGGEQFF TGTGCCAGCAGCTTAGACGGCGGTGAGCAGTTCTTC
. TRBJ2-3 TRBV5-4 . CASSLGLPITDTQYF TGTGCCAGCAGCTTGGGCCTCCCTATAACGGATACGCAGTATTTT
TRBD1 TRBJ1-5 TRBV19 . CASRGTGASRNQPQHF TGTGCCAGTAGGGGGACAGGGGCTTCACGCAATCAGCCCCAGCATTTT
. TRBJ1-1 TRBV5-1 . CASSPNRALNTEAFF TGCGCCAGCAGCCCGAACAGAGCCTTGAACACTGAAGCTTTCTTT
. TRBJ2-7 TRBV23-1 . CASSQSGAGHEQYF TGCGCCAGCAGTCAATCTGGGGCCGGCCACGAGCAGTACTTC
. TRBJ2-6 TRBV25-1 . CASSEYSDSGANVLTF TGTGCCAGCAGTGAATATTCTGACTCTGGGGCCAACGTCCTGACTTTC
TRBD2 TRBJ2-7 TRBV7-2 . CASSLSGIFSEQYF TGTGCCAGCAGCTTGAGCGGGATCTTCTCCGAGCAGTACTTC